This TCR beta chain emerged from a study of cytomegalovirus exposure and HLA in healthy donors. General study findings and limits: Later analysis indicated greater clonal expansion among HLA-associated TCR beta chains than among equally common other chains.

Use of 60 Vbeta and 13 Jbeta primers characterized the PCR. Repertoires were generated with immunoSEQ multiplex PCR, while TCRdb's copy carries only in-frame clones and drops some. The sample has approximately 130,000 clones, around 80% seen once. This CDR3 contains 13 residues. V lost 0 bases, J lost 8 bases, and 10 bases lay in between. Germline V gene lookup returns CDR1 LGHNA and CDR2 YSLEER. Notes on this clone: Its specificity is not known.

This sequence was found in a man in his fifties or sixties in good health and CMV-seronegative. V and J are TRBV4-3 and TRBJ1-2; the D is unclear. Source material: PBMCs. CDR3 sequence (DNA): TGCGCCAGCAGCCAAGAACCCCGAGGAGGCTACACCTTC. This translates into CASSQEPRGGYTF.